The rows below give T cell receptor beta chains drawn from one sample of a study of T-cell memory formation after mild COVID-19. One entry per CDR3 protein, called by TCRdb with MiXCR from the 5' RACE reads. Among around 390,000 distinct CDR3 sequences listed, about a sixth were seen once. The sample taken for sequencing was PBMCs or a T cell subset sorted from them (not recorded which). The source of these receptors is a man in his late teens or twenties who had mild COVID-19 (a few samples of this study predate the infection). Cell type and time point are not known. CDR3s include the opening cysteine and the closing phenylalanine or tryptophan. Each record gives: D gene, V gene, clone size, CDR3 protein. D genes are given only for firm matches. A clone size is listed for some rows: how often the clone was seen (once, few, many), or a class if it is expanded.

d_call: TRBD2; v_call: TRBV4-1; clone_size: few; cdr3_aa: CASSQKTASGGGGELFF
d_call: NA; v_call: TRBV5-1; clone_size: NA; cdr3_aa: CASSLAGQNGYTF
d_call: NA; v_call: TRBV24-1; clone_size: NA; cdr3_aa: CATSDPGSGANVLTF
d_call: NA; v_call: TRBV7-2; clone_size: NA; cdr3_aa: CASSYEPGLAPTEQYF
d_call: NA; v_call: TRBV19; clone_size: few; cdr3_aa: CASSISRGPIYEQYF
d_call: NA; v_call: TRBV28; clone_size: NA; cdr3_aa: CASQAPGVTEAFF
d_call: NA; v_call: TRBV4-1; clone_size: NA; cdr3_aa: CASSQGATRQETQYF
d_call: TRBD1; v_call: TRBV5-6; clone_size: few; cdr3_aa: CASSFRTGVTEAFF
d_call: NA; v_call: TRBV7-9; clone_size: few; cdr3_aa: CAGREARPAEAFF
d_call: NA; v_call: TRBV15; clone_size: few; cdr3_aa: CATSRDSDNQPQHF
d_call: NA; v_call: TRBV5-1; clone_size: NA; cdr3_aa: CASSSRTRTDTQYF
d_call: NA; v_call: TRBV12-3/TRBV12-4; clone_size: NA; cdr3_aa: CASSGMYQNIQYF
d_call: TRBD2; v_call: TRBV18; clone_size: NA; cdr3_aa: CASSPPNLAGPYEQYF
d_call: NA; v_call: TRBV4-2; clone_size: NA; cdr3_aa: CASSQDPGLQPQHF
d_call: TRBD1; v_call: TRBV29-1; clone_size: NA; cdr3_aa: CSGSRPTGGNTGELFF
d_call: NA; v_call: TRBV24-1; clone_size: many; cdr3_aa: CATSESGTDYGYTF
d_call: NA; v_call: TRBV16; clone_size: few; cdr3_aa: CASSQQAGPDTQYF
d_call: TRBD1; v_call: TRBV30; clone_size: few; cdr3_aa: CAWSWTGGQPQHF
d_call: NA; v_call: TRBV29-1; clone_size: NA; cdr3_aa: CSVRPNRGTEAFF
d_call: TRBD1; v_call: TRBV5-1; clone_size: NA; cdr3_aa: CASSRDRIHGYTF
d_call: NA; v_call: TRBV30; clone_size: NA; cdr3_aa: CAWKERDSDTQYF
d_call: TRBD1; v_call: TRBV28; clone_size: few; cdr3_aa: CASSFGDRDGTQYF
d_call: NA; v_call: TRBV21-1; clone_size: few; cdr3_aa: CASSTLPGLVNTGELFF
d_call: NA; v_call: TRBV6-2/TRBV6-3; clone_size: NA; cdr3_aa: CASSYSNLGSQETQYF
d_call: TRBD1; v_call: TRBV2; clone_size: few; cdr3_aa: CASRATGTGRIETQYF
d_call: TRBD1; v_call: TRBV6-5; clone_size: NA; cdr3_aa: CASSNRQGGQPQHF
d_call: NA; v_call: TRBV9; clone_size: NA; cdr3_aa: CASSVAPGLHSYEQYF
d_call: TRBD2; v_call: TRBV10-2; clone_size: many; cdr3_aa: CASSDLGRGTNTGELFF